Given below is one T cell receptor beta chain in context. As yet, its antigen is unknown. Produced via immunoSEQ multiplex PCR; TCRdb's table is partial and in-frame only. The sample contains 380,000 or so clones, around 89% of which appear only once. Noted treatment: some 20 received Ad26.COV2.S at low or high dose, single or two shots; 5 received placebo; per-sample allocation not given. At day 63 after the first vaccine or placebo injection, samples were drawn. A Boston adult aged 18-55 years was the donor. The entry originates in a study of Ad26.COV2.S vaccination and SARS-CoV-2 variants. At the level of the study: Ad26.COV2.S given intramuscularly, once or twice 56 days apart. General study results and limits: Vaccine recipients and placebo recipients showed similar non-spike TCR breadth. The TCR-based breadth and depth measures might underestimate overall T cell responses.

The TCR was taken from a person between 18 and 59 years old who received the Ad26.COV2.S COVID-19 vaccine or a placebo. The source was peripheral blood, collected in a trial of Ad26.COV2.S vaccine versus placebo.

The CDR3: CASSQERRAGRDEQFF. The CDR3 DNA is TGCGCCAGCAGCCAAGAGAGACGCGCGGGGCGTGATGAGCAGTTCTTC. This sequence joins TRBV4-1 and TRBJ2-1, with a tentative D call TRBD2 (6 bases). Trimming left V 0 bases short and J 8 bases short, with 17 bases between. From germline, CDR1 is MGHRA and CDR2 YSYEKL. The CDR3 has 16 amino acids.